Below, 10 T cell receptor beta chains from the same sample are listed, as sequenced in a study of CD8 T cells in ankylosing spondylitis. MiXCR was run by TCRdb on the 5' RACE reads, yielding one entry per CDR3 protein. Of approximately 140,000 distinct CDR3 sequences listed, under 45% are singletons. Sequences were obtained from synovial fluid, either unsorted or a sorted T cell fraction (not recorded which). Receptor source: a male donor with ankylosing spondylitis.

This sequence joins TRBV6-1 and TRBJ2-7; no clear D gene. Deletions cut 8 bases from V and 2 bases from J, with 13 bases between. Germline V gene data show CDR1 as MNHNS and CDR2 as SASEGT. The CDR3 has 13 residues. CDR3 residues: CASEPNPTYEQYF. The CDR3 coding sequence is TGTGCCAGCGAACCCAACCCCACCTACGAGCAGTACTTC.

This rearrangement joins TRBV2 to TRBJ2-7; TRBD2 matches 9 bases. V shed 4 bases, J shed 3 bases, and the junction held 10 bases outside the gene matches. Germline V lookup: CDR1 SNHLY, CDR2 FYNNEI. The CDR3 is made up of 16 amino acids. The CDR3 loop is CASSVQVPSGDYEQYF. The CDR3 DNA sequence: TGTGCCAGCAGTGTACAAGTGCCTAGCGGGGACTACGAGCAGTACTTC.

The CDR3 sequence: CASSYSTGTTEAFF. The CDR3 bases are TGTGCCAGCAGTTACTCGACAGGGACCACTGAAGCTTTCTTT. J is TRBJ1-1 and V is TRBV6-5; TRBD1 matches 7 bases. Germline values: CDR1 MNHEY, CDR2 SVGAGI. The CDR3 has 14 residues. With 0 bases clipped from V and 4 bases from J, the junction kept 2 bases outside the gene matches.

V usage is TRBV5-1 and J usage is TRBJ1-5; D unresolved. The CDR3 is 11 amino acids. V was cut by 0 bases and J by 7 bases, with 2 bases left in between. Germline-derived CDR1 and CDR2 are SGHRS and YFSETQ. The CDR3 spells CASSLVQPQHF. CDR3 nucleotides: TGCGCCAGCAGCTTGGTCCAGCCCCAGCATTTT.

V and J are TRBV7-9 and TRBJ1-1; tentatively, D is TRBD1 (5 bases). Trimming removed 4 bases at V and 0 bases at J, with 9 bases between. Germline CDR1 SEHNR, CDR2 FQNEAQ (reference sequence). The CDR3 runs 14 residues. The DNA of the CDR3 is TGTGCCAGCAGCTCTCGGGACTTGAACACTGAAGCTTTCTTT. It translates to CASSSRDLNTEAFF.

The chain uses TRBV15 and TRBJ1-2; D remains unclear. Germline values: CDR1 LNHNV, CDR2 YYDKDF (reference sequence). This CDR3 spans 14 amino acids. V was clipped by 0 bases and J by 2 bases, with 7 bases between them. The CDR3 region has the DNA TGTGCCACCAGCAGAGATCGCGGAAACTATGGCTACACCTTC. Residues: CATSRDRGNYGYTF. The complete variable domain, with remaining parts taken from reference TRBV15 and TRBJ1-2, reads DAMVIQNPRYQVTQFGKPVTLSCSQTLNHNVMYWYQQKSSQAPKLLFHYYDKDFNNEADTPDNFQSRRPNTSFCFLDIRSPGLGDTAMYLCATSRDRGNYGYTFGSGTRLTVV.

This chain joins TRBV7-8 and TRBJ1-1; the match to TRBD1 covers 12 bases. The CDR3 is 14 amino acids. Germline V gene lookup returns CDR1 SGHVS and CDR2 FQNEAQ. V lost 3 bases to trimming and J lost 8 bases; unmatched junction nucleotides: 4. CDR3 sequence: CASSFAGTGGEAFF. Here the CDR3 DNA reads TGTGCCAGCAGCTTTGCCGGGACAGGGGGCGAAGCTTTCTTT. Combining the CDR3 with reference TRBV7-8 and TRBJ1-1 gives the whole variable domain GAGVSQSPRYKVAKRGQDVALRCDPISGHVSLFWYQQALGQGPEFLTYFQNEAQLDKSGLPSDRFFAERPEGSVSTLKIQRTQQEDSAVYLCASSFAGTGGEAFFGQGTRLTVV.

The chain carries TRBV24-1 and TRBJ2-1, with 7 bases identical to TRBD2. With 10 bases clipped from V and 2 bases from J, the junction kept 4 bases outside the gene matches. Germline lookup yields CDR1 KGHDR and CDR2 SFDVKD. The CDR3 runs to 13 residues. CDR3 residues: CATAGFTYNEQFF. CDR3 bases: TGTGCCACAGCGGGGTTTACCTACAATGAGCAGTTCTTC.

The chain couples TRBV11-2 to TRBJ1-2; TRBD1 aligns across 11 bases. Germline V gene lookup returns CDR1 SGHAT and CDR2 FQNNGV. The CDR3 sequence is 17 residues long. The V gene end was trimmed by 5 bases and the J gene end by 0 bases; junction bases not matched to a gene: 8. As DNA, the CDR3 is TGTGCCAGCAGCCCAGTGGGACAGGGGGGGCCTAACTATGGCTACACCTTC. Protein: CASSPVGQGGPNYGYTF.

CDR3 nucleotide sequence: TGTGCCAGCAGCGGGTTGGGTTTTCGCACAGATACGCAGTATTTT. Protein: CASSGLGFRTDTQYF. The chain has TRBV9 and TRBJ2-3; D remains ambiguous. V was trimmed by 3 bases and J by 1 base, leaving 12 bases between them. The germline V gene has CDR1 SGDLS and CDR2 YYNGEE. The CDR3 contains 15 residues.